These T cell receptor beta chains were read from a single sample in a study of cytomegalovirus exposure and HLA in healthy donors. The data were produced by immunoSEQ multiplex PCR, yet TCRdb's version contains in-frame clones alone and is incomplete. This sample has 120,000 or so clones, with roughly 78% found just once. The sequenced sample consisted of PBMCs. The receptors originated from a woman between 35 and 50 years old in good health and CMV-seronegative. CDR3s include the opening cysteine and the closing phenylalanine or tryptophan. The order of the fields is clone size, CDR3 length, D gene, V gene, J gene, CDR3 DNA, CDR3 protein. D genes are given only for firm matches. The size field is filled for only some rows; it gives once, few, many or a size class.

abundance: .
len: 17
d_gene: TRBD1
v_gene: TRBV10-3
j_gene: TRBJ1-1
CDR3nt: TGTGCCATCAGTGACCCTCGACAGGGCCGTCTAAACACTGAAGCTTTCTTT
CDR3aa: CAISDPRQGRLNTEAFF

abundance: .
len: 15
d_gene: .
v_gene: TRBV4-1
j_gene: TRBJ2-7
CDR3nt: TGCGCCAGCAGCCGAGCGGGACAGGCGCATGACGAGCAGTACTTC
CDR3aa: CASSRAGQAHDEQYF

abundance: .
len: 17
d_gene: TRBD2
v_gene: TRBV5-1
j_gene: TRBJ2-2
CDR3nt: TGCGCCAGCAGGAACTCCGGGACTACGCTATTCACCGGGGAGCTGTTTTTT
CDR3aa: CASRNSGTTLFTGELFF

abundance: few
len: 14
d_gene: .
v_gene: TRBV7-9
j_gene: TRBJ2-5
CDR3nt: TGTGCCAGCAGCCCCACCGACAGACGGGAGACCCAGTACTTC
CDR3aa: CASSPTDRRETQYF

abundance: medium-sized
len: 16
d_gene: TRBD2
v_gene: TRBV19
j_gene: TRBJ2-1
CDR3nt: TGTGCCAGTAGTATAGACTTGGGACTAGCGTACAATGAGCAGTTCTTC
CDR3aa: CASSIDLGLAYNEQFF

abundance: .
len: 12
d_gene: .
v_gene: TRBV1
j_gene: TRBJ1-1
CDR3nt: TGCACCACCCTAGATGGGGCCCCTGAAGCTTTCTTT
CDR3aa: CTTLDGAPEAFF

abundance: .
len: 16
d_gene: .
v_gene: TRBV9
j_gene: TRBJ2-1
CDR3nt: TGTGCCAGCAGCGTAGAAGGCTCCCTAGTGAGCGGTGAGCAGTTCTTC
CDR3aa: CASSVEGSLVSGEQFF

abundance: once
len: 14
d_gene: TRBD1
v_gene: TRBV5-8
j_gene: TRBJ1-4
CDR3nt: TGTGCCAGCAGCCCGAGGACAGGGCTCGAAAAACTGTTTTTT
CDR3aa: CASSPRTGLEKLFF

abundance: .
len: 16
d_gene: TRBD1
v_gene: TRBV7-9
j_gene: TRBJ1-1
CDR3nt: TGTTCCAGCAGCTTAGCACTCAGGGGGCAGGGGACTGAAGCTTTCTTT
CDR3aa: CSSSLALRGQGTEAFF

abundance: .
len: 15
d_gene: .
v_gene: TRBV19
j_gene: TRBJ1-2
CDR3nt: TGTGCCAGTAGCAACCGCGAGGCCACGAACTATGGCTACACCTTC
CDR3aa: CASSNREATNYGYTF

abundance: .
len: 12
d_gene: .
v_gene: TRBV10-3
j_gene: TRBJ2-1
CDR3nt: TGTGCCATCAGTGTAGAGGCGGGTGAGCAGTTCTTC
CDR3aa: CAISVEAGEQFF

abundance: .
len: 14
d_gene: .
v_gene: TRBV7-9
j_gene: TRBJ2-7
CDR3nt: TGTGCCAGCAGCTTAGAACCCGGGTCCTACGAGCAGTACTTC
CDR3aa: CASSLEPGSYEQYF

abundance: .
len: 16
d_gene: .
v_gene: TRBV27
j_gene: TRBJ1-1
CDR3nt: TGTGCCAGCAGTTTATGGGCTGGGGAGATGAACACTGAAGCTTTCTTT
CDR3aa: CASSLWAGEMNTEAFF

abundance: .
len: 14
d_gene: TRBD2
v_gene: TRBV7-3
j_gene: TRBJ2-4
CDR3nt: TGTGCCAGCAGCCCCGGGACTAGCGGGAACAGTCAGTACTTC
CDR3aa: CASSPGTSGNSQYF

abundance: once
len: 15
d_gene: TRBD2
v_gene: TRBV18
j_gene: TRBJ2-1
CDR3nt: TGTGCCAGCTCACCCATAGCGGGCTCCTACAATGAGCAGTTCTTC
CDR3aa: CASSPIAGSYNEQFF

abundance: .
len: 19
d_gene: TRBD2
v_gene: TRBV7-9
j_gene: TRBJ2-1
CDR3nt: TGTGCCAGCAGCTTATCAGAGTCACTAGCGTTGGGGGTAAAGGATGAGCAGTTCTTC
CDR3aa: CASSLSESLALGVKDEQFF

abundance: .
len: 15
d_gene: TRBD1
v_gene: TRBV6-5
j_gene: TRBJ2-4
CDR3nt: TGTGCCAGCAGTTCCACGGGACAGGTTAAAAACATTCAGTACTTC
CDR3aa: CASSSTGQVKNIQYF

abundance: .
len: 13
d_gene: TRBD1
v_gene: TRBV2
j_gene: TRBJ1-4
CDR3nt: TGTGCCAGCACCCCGACAGGGAATGAAAAACTGTTCTTT
CDR3aa: CASTPTGNEKLFF

abundance: .
len: 14
d_gene: TRBD2
v_gene: TRBV19
j_gene: TRBJ2-1
CDR3nt: TGTGCCAGTAGACTAGCGGGAGGGCCCGATGAGCAGTTCTTC
CDR3aa: CASRLAGGPDEQFF

abundance: .
len: 15
d_gene: .
v_gene: TRBV28
j_gene: TRBJ2-6
CDR3nt: TGTGCCAGCAGTGACCCAGGGTCTGGGGCCAACGGCCTGACTTTC
CDR3aa: CASSDPGSGANGLTF

abundance: once
len: 17
d_gene: TRBD1
v_gene: TRBV27
j_gene: TRBJ2-7
CDR3nt: TGTGCCAGCAGCTTCAGGGCTTCCGGGACAGGAGACTACGAGCAGTACTTC
CDR3aa: CASSFRASGTGDYEQYF

abundance: .
len: 16
d_gene: TRBD2
v_gene: TRBV6-5
j_gene: TRBJ2-7
CDR3nt: TGTGCCAGCAGTTACGGGAGCGGGAGGGCGGGGTACGAGCAGTACTTC
CDR3aa: CASSYGSGRAGYEQYF

abundance: .
len: 14
d_gene: TRBD1
v_gene: TRBV7-2
j_gene: TRBJ2-2
CDR3nt: TGTGCCAGCAGCCCAAACAGGGGAGCCGGGGAGCTGTTTTTT
CDR3aa: CASSPNRGAGELFF

abundance: .
len: 17
d_gene: TRBD1
v_gene: TRBV28
j_gene: TRBJ1-1
CDR3nt: TGTGCCAGCAGTTTACCTTATTTTCCCACAGGGGTCCCTGAAGCTTTCTTT
CDR3aa: CASSLPYFPTGVPEAFF

abundance: .
len: 15
d_gene: TRBD2
v_gene: TRBV7-6
j_gene: TRBJ2-7
CDR3nt: TGCGCCAGCAGCCCGACCGGACTAGCGGGCCCCGAGCAGTACTTC
CDR3aa: CASSPTGLAGPEQYF

abundance: .
len: 16
d_gene: TRBD2
v_gene: TRBV4-2
j_gene: TRBJ2-1
CDR3nt: TGTGCCAGCAGCCAAGGACTAGCGGGAGATTACAATGAGCAGTTCTTC
CDR3aa: CASSQGLAGDYNEQFF

abundance: .
len: 15
d_gene: TRBD1
v_gene: TRBV28
j_gene: TRBJ1-2
CDR3nt: TGTGCCAGCAGGCAGACAGGGGGCGTTAACTATGGCTACACCTTC
CDR3aa: CASRQTGGVNYGYTF

abundance: .
len: 16
d_gene: TRBD1
v_gene: TRBV7-9
j_gene: TRBJ2-2
CDR3nt: TGTGCCAGCAGCTTTGATTGGACAGGGGCGACCGGGGAGCTGTTTTTT
CDR3aa: CASSFDWTGATGELFF